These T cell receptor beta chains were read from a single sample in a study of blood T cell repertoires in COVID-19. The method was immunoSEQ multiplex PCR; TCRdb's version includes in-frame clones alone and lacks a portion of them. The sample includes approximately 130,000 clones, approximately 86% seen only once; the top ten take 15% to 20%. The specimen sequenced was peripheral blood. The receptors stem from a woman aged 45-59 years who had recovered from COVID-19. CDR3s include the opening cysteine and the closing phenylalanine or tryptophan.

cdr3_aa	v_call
CASTLRGGDTGELFF	TRBV2
CASSPVDNEQFF	TRBV18
CASSLETKKETQYF	TRBV5-4
CASSEVGGTGNEQFF	TRBV25-1
CASRRGTSHKQYF	TRBV12-3/TRBV12-4
CASGSATGVVYEQYF	TRBV12-5
CASSLPGAGNTIYF	TRBV7-8
CASRASGANVLTF	TRBV27
CASSAWGTSGPYEQYF	TRBV10-1
CASSLARTGAVEQYF	TRBV5-1
CASSPSGGPGGYTF	TRBV18
CASSFTVGPPAGGNTIYF	TRBV5-6
CASSSGAGNTIYF	TRBV12-3/TRBV12-4
CATSDSRTGGQETQYF	TRBV24-1
CASIKEGGGGTEAFF	TRBV19